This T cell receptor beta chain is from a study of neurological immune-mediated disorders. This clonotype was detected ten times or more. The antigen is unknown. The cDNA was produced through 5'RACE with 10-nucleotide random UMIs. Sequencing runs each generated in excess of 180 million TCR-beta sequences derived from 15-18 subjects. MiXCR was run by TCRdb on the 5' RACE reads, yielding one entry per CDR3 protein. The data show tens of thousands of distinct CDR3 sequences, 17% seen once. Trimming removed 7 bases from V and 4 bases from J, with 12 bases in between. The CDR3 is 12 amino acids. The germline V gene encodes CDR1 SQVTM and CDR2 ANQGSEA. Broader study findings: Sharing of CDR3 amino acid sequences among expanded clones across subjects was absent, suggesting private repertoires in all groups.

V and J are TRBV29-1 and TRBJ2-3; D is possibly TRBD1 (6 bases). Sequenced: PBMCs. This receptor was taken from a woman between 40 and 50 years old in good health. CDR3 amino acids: CSAQPGADTQYF. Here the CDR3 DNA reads TGCAGCGCCCAGCCAGGGGCAGATACGCAGTATTTT.